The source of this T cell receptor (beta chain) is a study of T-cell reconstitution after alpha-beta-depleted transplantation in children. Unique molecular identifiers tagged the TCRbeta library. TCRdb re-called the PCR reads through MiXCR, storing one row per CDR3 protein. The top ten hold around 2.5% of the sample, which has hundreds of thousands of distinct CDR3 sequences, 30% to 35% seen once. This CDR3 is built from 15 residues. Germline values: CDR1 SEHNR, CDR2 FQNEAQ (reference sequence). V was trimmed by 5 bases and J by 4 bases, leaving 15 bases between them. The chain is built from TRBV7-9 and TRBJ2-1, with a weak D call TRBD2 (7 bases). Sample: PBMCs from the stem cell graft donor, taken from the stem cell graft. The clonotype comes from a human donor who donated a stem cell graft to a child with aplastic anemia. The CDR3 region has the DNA TGTGCCAGCAGCCCTTGGGGGGGCGGTTACAATGAGCAGTTCTTC. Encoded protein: CASSPWGGGYNEQFF.